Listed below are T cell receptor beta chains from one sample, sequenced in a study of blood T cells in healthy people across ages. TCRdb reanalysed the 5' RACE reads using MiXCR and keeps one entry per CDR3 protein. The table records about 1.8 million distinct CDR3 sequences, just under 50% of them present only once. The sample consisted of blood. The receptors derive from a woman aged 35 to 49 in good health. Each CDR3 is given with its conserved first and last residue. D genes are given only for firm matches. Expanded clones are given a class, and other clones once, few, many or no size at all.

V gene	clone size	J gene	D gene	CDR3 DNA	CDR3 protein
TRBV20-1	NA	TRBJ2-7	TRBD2	TGCAGTGCCGTGGGGACTATGGCCCTCGAGCAGTACTTC	CSAVGTMALEQYF
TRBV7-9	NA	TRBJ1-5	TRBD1	TGTGCCAGCAGCTTAGCAGGGGGCGGTCAGCCCCAGCATTTT	CASSLAGGGQPQHF
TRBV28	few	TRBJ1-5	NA	TGTGCCAGTGGTAGTGGCAATCAGCCCCAGCATTTT	CASGSGNQPQHF
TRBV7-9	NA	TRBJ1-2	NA	TGTGCCAGCAGTCGGGACACCTTAAGAGCTGGCTACACCTTC	CASSRDTLRAGYTF
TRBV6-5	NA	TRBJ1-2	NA	TGTGCCAGCAGGGCGGGATCAGGAGCCGGCTACACCTTC	CASRAGSGAGYTF
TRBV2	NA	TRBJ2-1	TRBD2	TGTGCCAGCCACCCTAGCGGGGGTCCCCACAATGAGCAGTTCTTC	CASHPSGGPHNEQFF
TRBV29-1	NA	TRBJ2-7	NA	TGCAGCGCATCAAGGGGTTTTGGAGGCGAGCAGTACTTC	CSASRGFGGEQYF
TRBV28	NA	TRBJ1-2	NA	TGTACCAGCAGTGCACGCTCTGGCTACACCTTC	CTSSARSGYTF
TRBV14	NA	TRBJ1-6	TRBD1	TGTGCCAGCAGCCAAGATCACAGGGGCCCTAATAATTCACCCCTCCACTTT	CASSQDHRGPNNSPLHF
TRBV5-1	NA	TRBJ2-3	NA	TGCGCCAGCAGCTTGGTAGGGTCGGCTCTAGTCCACACAGATACGCAGTATTTT	CASSLVGSALVHTDTQYF
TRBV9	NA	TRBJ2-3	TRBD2	TGTGCCAGCAGCGCGACTAGCGGGGGCCCTAGCACAGATACGCAGTATTTT	CASSATSGGPSTDTQYF
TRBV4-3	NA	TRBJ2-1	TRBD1	TGCGCCAGCAGCCAAGTCTTAGCAGGGGGCCATGAGCAGTTCTTC	CASSQVLAGGHEQFF
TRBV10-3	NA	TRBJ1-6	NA	TGTGCCAGCAGTCTCTGGACAGCCCTTAATAATTCACCCCTCCACTTT	CASSLWTALNNSPLHF
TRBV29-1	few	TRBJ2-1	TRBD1	TGCAGCTCGGGACAGGGAATGTTCGATGAGCAGTTCTTC	CSSGQGMFDEQFF
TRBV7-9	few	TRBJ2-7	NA	TGTGCCAGCAGCTTAGGAATGCGGACCTCCTACGAGCAGTACTTC	CASSLGMRTSYEQYF
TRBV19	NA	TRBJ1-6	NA	TGTGCCAGTAGTTCAAACGGGGCACCCCTCCACTTT	CASSSNGAPLHF
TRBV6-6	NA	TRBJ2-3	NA	TGTGCCAGCAGTTACTCGACAGGAGACACGTATTTT	CASSYSTGDTYF
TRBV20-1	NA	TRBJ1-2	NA	TGCAGTGCTAGAGACCGGACAGCTGACCTCTTTGGCTACACCTTC	CSARDRTADLFGYTF
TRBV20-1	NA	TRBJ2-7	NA	TGCAGTGCGAGCGGCCTTTTCCTAAAGGACGAGCAGTACTTC	CSASGLFLKDEQYF
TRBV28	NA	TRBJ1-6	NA	TGTGCCAGCAGTTCCCCTGGGGGTATACGGGGGAATAGTCATCTCCACTTT	CASSSPGGIRGNSHLHF
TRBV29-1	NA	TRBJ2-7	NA	TGCAGCGTTGAAGGGGCGAGTCTCTCTGGGGGCTCCTGCGAGCAGTACTTC	CSVEGASLSGGSCEQYF
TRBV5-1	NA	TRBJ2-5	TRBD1	TGCGCCAGCCAACAGGGGACCCAAGAGACCCAGTACTTC	CASQQGTQETQYF
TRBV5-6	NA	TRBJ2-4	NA	TGTGCCAGCAGCGCCACCGGGACCTCGTGGTACATTCAGTACTTC	CASSATGTSWYIQYF
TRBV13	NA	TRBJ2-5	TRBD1	TGTGCCAGCAGTAACCCCCGGGACAGTGGAAAAGAGACCCACTACTTC	CASSNPRDSGKETHYF
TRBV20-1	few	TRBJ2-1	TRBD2	TGCAGTGCTAGAGATCGGGCGGGGGGCTACAATGAGCAGTTCTTC	CSARDRAGGYNEQFF
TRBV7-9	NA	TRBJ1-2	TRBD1	TGTGCCAGCAGCTTAGACCCCGCAGGACAGGGGGCAAGGGGCTACACCTTC	CASSLDPAGQGARGYTF
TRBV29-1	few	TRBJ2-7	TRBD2	TGCAGCGTGCTGCTAGCGGGGGGGTTCTCCTACGAGCAGTACTTC	CSVLLAGGFSYEQYF
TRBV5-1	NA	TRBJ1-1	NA	TGCGCCAGCAGCTTGGACACCACCCCTGAAGCTTTCTTT	CASSLDTTPEAFF
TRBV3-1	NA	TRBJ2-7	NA	TGTGCCAGCAGCCAAGAGATAGGGAGAACCTACGAGCAGTACTTC	CASSQEIGRTYEQYF
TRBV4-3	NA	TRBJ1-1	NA	TGCGCCAGCAGCTTTGGGGGTGCGGACACTGAAGCTTTCTTT	CASSFGGADTEAFF
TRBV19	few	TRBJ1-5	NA	TGTGCCAGTATTTCGGCAGGGGCGAATCGGCCCCAGCATTTT	CASISAGANRPQHF
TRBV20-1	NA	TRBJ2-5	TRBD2	TGCAGTGCTAGGGGGGGTGGTAGCGGGGTAGAGACCCAGTACTTC	CSARGGGSGVETQYF